The 15 T cell receptor beta chains below were found in one sample sequenced in a study of resident and recirculating memory T cells in vitiligo. Generated by immunoSEQ multiplex PCR, the TCRdb table keeps only in-frame clones and is missing some. The table shows 70,000 to 95,000 clones, with about 91% occurring only once. The material sequenced was blood. The receptors derive from a male donor with vitiligo.

This chain uses TRBV5-1 with TRBJ2-5; weak D call: TRBD1 (6 bases). Trimming took off 3 bases at V and 7 bases at J, with 16 bases between the two ends. The CDR3 spans 14 residues. CDR1 and CDR2 (germline): SGHRS, YFSETQ. CDR3 in amino acids: CASSSGTQGGTQYF. The CDR3 nucleotides read TGCGCCAGCAGCTCCGGGACACAGGGTGGGACCCAGTACTTC. Complete variable domain (other parts from reference TRBV5-1 and TRBJ2-5): KAGVTQTPRYLIKTRGQQVTLSCSPISGHRSVSWYQQTPGQGLQFLFEYFSETQRNKGNFPGRFSGRQFSNSRSEMNVSTLELGDSALYLCASSSGTQGGTQYFGPGTRLLVL.

The chain carries TRBV30 and TRBJ1-2; weak D call: TRBD1 (6 bases). This CDR3 comprises 11 residues. Trimming cost V 2 bases and J 8 bases, with 9 bases left between them. In germline, CDR1 is GTSNPN, CDR2 SVGIG (reference sequence). Here the CDR3 reads CAWSPGVGYTF. DNA of the CDR3: TGTGCCTGGAGTCCAGGGGTCGGCTACACCTTC.

The chain is built from TRBV27 and TRBJ1-5, with D possibly TRBD1 on 5 matching bases. CDR1 and CDR2 (germline): MNHEY, SMNVEV (reference sequence). Trimming stripped 0 bases from V and 7 bases from J, with 16 bases between. The CDR3 extends over 16 amino acids. The CDR3 bases are TGTGCCAGCAGTTTATCGATCGGGGGAGGAGGCCAGCCCCAGCATTTT. Encoded protein: CASSLSIGGGGQPQHF.

The rearrangement joins TRBV27 to TRBJ2-3; a possible D gene is TRBD2 (6 bases). Trimming pared 7 bases from V and 7 bases from J, leaving 24 bases between. Germline-derived CDR1 and CDR2 are MNHEY and SMNVEV (reference sequence). The length of the CDR3 is 16 residues. The CDR3 loop reads CASTAGRGGLENTQYF. CDR3 DNA sequence: TGTGCCAGCACCGCAGGCCGAGGAGGGTTGGAGAATACGCAGTATTTT.

J is TRBJ2-5 and V is TRBV19; 10 bases match TRBD2. CDR3 size: 17 residues. CDR1 and CDR2 from the germline V gene are LNHDA and SQIVND (reference sequence). V was pared by 1 base and J by 11 bases, with 16 bases of the junction left unmatched. The CDR3 DNA sequence: TGTGCCAGTAGTATAGCAGCGGGAGGGCCTTTTGTTGGTGAGCAGTACTTC. Protein product: CASSIAAGGPFVGEQYF.

This chain joins TRBV10-3 and TRBJ2-7; 7 bases align to TRBD1. After removal of 11 bases from V and 2 bases from J, the junction contained 15 bases not matched to a gene. There are 15 residues in the CDR3. The germline gives CDR1 ENHRY, CDR2 SYGVKD. Written as DNA, the CDR3 is TGTGCCCTTACAGGGGCTAGATACCAAACCTACGAGCAGTACTTC. This encodes CALTGARYQTYEQYF.

This chain links TRBV27 with TRBJ2-5; 8 bases are shared with TRBD1. The ends lost 8 bases at V and 2 bases at J; junction bases unmatched: 13. CDR3 length: 16 amino acids. In germline, CDR1 is MNHEY, CDR2 SMNVEV (reference sequence). In DNA, the CDR3 is TGTGCCAGCCGGCCGGTACCGGGACAGGAGCAAGAGACCCAGTACTTC. This translates into CASRPVPGQEQETQYF.

The rearrangement joins TRBV10-1 to TRBJ2-5; TRBD1 matches 9 bases. The CDR3 loop spans 16 amino acids. The V and J ends lost 7 bases and 5 bases, in that order; junction bases with no gene match: 14. Germline assignment: CDR1 WNHNN and CDR2 SYGVQD (reference sequence). The CDR3 DNA follows: TGCGCCAGCATCAACCGGGACAGGGAGTCATCGGAGACCCAGTACTTC. This gives the protein CASINRDRESSETQYF.

V is TRBV11-2 and J is TRBJ2-3; 8 positions agree with TRBD2. The junction had 9 bases not matched to a gene; V was cut back by 1 base and J by 6 bases. The germline V gene has CDR1 SGHAT and CDR2 FQNNGV. The CDR3 sequence is 16 residues long. The CDR3 region is CASSLGSSGRSDTQYF. The CDR3 DNA sequence: TGTGCCAGCAGCTTAGGGTCTAGCGGGCGTTCGGATACGCAGTATTTT.

The CDR3 loop reads CASSWASGRETQYF. In DNA form, the CDR3 reads TGTGCCAGCAGCTGGGCTAGCGGGAGAGAGACCCAGTACTTC. The rearrangement uses TRBV7-8 and TRBJ2-5, with 10 bases lining up with TRBD2. J gave up 4 bases and V 4 bases, and 3 bases lay outside the gene matches. CDR3 size: 14 residues. The germline V gene encodes CDR1 SGHVS and CDR2 FQNEAQ.

This clone was counted once. V and J are TRBV6-5 and TRBJ1-1; tentative D call: TRBD1 (5 bases). The V end lost 6 bases, the J end lost 11 bases, and 19 bases lay between the germline ends. Germline V gene data show CDR1 as MNHEY and CDR2 as SVGAGI. CDR3 length: 13 amino acids. The CDR3 here is CASRDGHRRMAFF. Written as DNA, the CDR3 is TGTGCCAGCAGGGACGGACATCGGCGGATGGCTTTCTTT.

The V and J genes are TRBV6-6 and TRBJ2-7; TRBD2 is a possible D gene (7 bases). Germline V gives CDR1 MNHNY, CDR2 SVGAGI (reference sequence). V lost 0 bases and J lost 5, with 11 bases in between. This CDR3 has 14 residues. In nucleotides, the CDR3 is TGTGCCAGCAGTTACTCGCGGGGGCAGGACGAGCAGTACTTC. Its protein is CASSYSRGQDEQYF.

The genes are TRBV27 and TRBJ1-1, with D possibly being TRBD1 (5 bases). Trimming left V 3 bases short and J 1 base short, with 9 bases between. The CDR3 totals 14 residues. The germline V gene encodes CDR1 MNHEY and CDR2 SMNVEV (reference sequence). This CDR3 is CASSFGTPNTEAFF. CDR3 in DNA: TGTGCCAGCAGTTTTGGGACTCCGAACACTGAAGCTTTCTTT.

This clone was recorded once. The V call is TRBV14, the J call TRBJ2-7; the match to TRBD1 covers 7 bases. Germline CDR1 and CDR2: SGHDN and FVKESK. V trimming: 1 base; J trimming: 3 bases; junction bases outside the gene matches: 9. The CDR3 is 16 residues long. The CDR3: CASSQVKGAPFYEQYF. The CDR3 coding sequence is TGTGCCAGCAGCCAAGTCAAGGGGGCCCCCTTCTACGAGCAGTACTTC.

The chain recombines TRBV19 with TRBJ1-2; 8 bases are shared with TRBD1. The CDR3 spans 13 residues. The ends lost 6 bases at V and 2 bases at J; junction bases unmatched: 2. The germline V gene encodes CDR1 LNHDA and CDR2 SQIVND (reference sequence). CDR3 coding DNA: TGTGCCAGTAGGGACAGGGAGAACTATGGCTACACCTTC. Translation: CASRDRENYGYTF. The full variable domain, rest sourced from reference TRBV19 and TRBJ1-2, is DGGITQSPKYLFRKEGQNVTLSCEQNLNHDAMYWYRQDPGQGLRLIYYSQIVNDFQKGDIAEGYSVSREKKESFPLTVTSAQKNPTAFYLCASRDRENYGYTFGSGTRLTVV.